Below, 31 T cell receptor beta chains from the same sample are listed, as sequenced in a study of hypomethylating agent response in myelodysplastic syndrome. Some clones are missing from TCRdb's copy, which holds only in-frame ones; the method was immunoSEQ multiplex PCR. The sample includes some 2,000 clones, approximately 82% of them seen just once. Sequencing was performed on bone marrow, taken before or after starting hypomethylating agent treatment for myelodysplastic syndrome (not recorded which). These receptors came from a human donor with myelodysplastic syndrome.

This clone was found once. The gene calls are TRBV7-9 and TRBJ2-3, with TRBD2 as a possible D gene (5 bases). V was pared by 6 bases and J by 2 bases, with 12 bases between. Germline values: CDR1 SEHNR, CDR2 FQNEAQ (reference sequence). The CDR3 runs to 14 residues. In DNA form, the CDR3 reads TGTGCCAGCAGGGGAGTTATTTACACAGATACGCAGTATTTT. It is translated as CASRGVIYTDTQYF. Looking up the rest from reference TRBV7-9 and TRBJ2-3 gives the full variable domain: DTGVSQNPRHKITKRGQNVTFRCDPISEHNRLYWYRQTLGQGPEFLTYFQNEAQLEKSRLLSDRFSAERPKGSFSTLEIQRTEQGDSAMYLCASRGVIYTDTQYFGPGTRLTVL.

The chain uses TRBV5-1 and TRBJ2-7; 16 bases map to TRBD2. Trimming at V came to 2 bases and at J to 6 bases, leaving 5 bases not matched to a gene. Germline-derived CDR1 and CDR2 are SGHRS and YFSETQ. The CDR3 consists of 16 residues. This CDR3 is CASSFGTSGGAREQYF. The CDR3 nucleotides are TGCGCCAGCAGCTTTGGGACTAGCGGGGGGGCCCGCGAGCAGTACTTC.

This clone was detected only once. The rearrangement joins TRBV4-1 to TRBJ1-2, with a tentative D call TRBD1 (6 bases). V dropped 4 bases and J dropped 5 bases, with 14 bases sitting between them. The CDR3 loop spans 14 amino acids. Germline lookup yields CDR1 MGHRA and CDR2 YSYEKL. In nucleotides, the CDR3 is TGCGCCAGCAGCCTTCGGACAGATACTTATGGCTACACCTTC. Translating gives CASSLRTDTYGYTF.

This chain uses TRBV5-1 with TRBJ2-1; TRBD2 matches 14 bases. With V trimmed by 4 bases and J by 0 bases, 6 bases remained unmatched. This CDR3 region has 18 residues. From germline, CDR1 is SGHRS and CDR2 YFSETQ. The CDR3 sequence is CASSLGTSGGSSYNEQFF. CDR3 bases: TGCGCCAGCAGCCTCGGGACTAGCGGGGGTAGCTCCTACAATGAGCAGTTCTTC.

The chain has TRBV7-9 and TRBJ1-4; 7 bases fit TRBD1. Germline V gene sequence: CDR1 SEHNR, CDR2 FQNEAQ (reference sequence). The CDR3 consists of 16 residues. After removal of 6 bases from V and 4 bases from J, the junction contained 11 bases not matched to a gene. CDR3 sequence: CASRLLPTGLNEKLFF. In nucleotides, the CDR3 is TGTGCCAGCAGGCTTCTACCGACAGGGCTTAATGAAAAACTGTTTTTT. Drawing the rest from reference TRBV7-9 and TRBJ1-4, the complete variable domain is DTGVSQNPRHKITKRGQNVTFRCDPISEHNRLYWYRQTLGQGPEFLTYFQNEAQLEKSRLLSDRFSAERPKGSFSTLEIQRTEQGDSAMYLCASRLLPTGLNEKLFFGSGTQLSVL.

This chain connects TRBV5-1 to TRBJ2-7; 9 bases are a match to TRBD1. This CDR3 region has 14 residues. CDR1 SGHRS and CDR2 YFSETQ come from the germline V gene. V dropped 2 bases and J dropped 5; count of bases not matched to a gene: 5. The CDR3 protein is CASSFETGGNEQYF. The DNA of the CDR3 is TGCGCCAGCAGCTTCGAGACAGGGGGGAACGAGCAGTACTTC.

The chain links TRBV2 to TRBJ1-4; 8 positions agree with TRBD1. This CDR3 is 13 amino acids long. Germline V CDR1 and CDR2: SNHLY, FYNNEI. The ends lost 7 bases at V and 8 bases at J; junction bases unmatched: 6. This CDR3 is CASIRDRQEKLFF. CDR3 coding DNA: TGTGCCAGCATTAGGGACAGGCAAGAAAAACTGTTTTTT.

The chain combines TRBV7-5 with TRBJ2-1; TRBD2, the D gene given by the table, was not confirmed from the DNA. TRBV7-5 is given as a pseudogene. The CDR3 runs to 11 residues. The CDR3 loop is CASSFGFEQFF. In nucleotides, the CDR3 is TGTGCCAGCAGCTTCGGGTTTGAGCAGTTCTTC.

This chain links TRBV5-4 with TRBJ1-1, with D possibly matching TRBD1 (6 bases). Germline V gene data show CDR1 as SGHNT and CDR2 as YYREEE (reference sequence). This CDR3 region has 14 residues. V was trimmed by 5 bases and J by 1 base, leaving 12 bases between them. The CDR3 here is CASSRTGRNTEAFF. CDR3 coding DNA: TGTGCCAGCAGTAGAACAGGGAGGAACACTGAAGCTTTCTTT.

V and J are TRBV7-6 and TRBJ2-1; 8 bases fit TRBD2. The CDR3 has 17 residues. In germline, CDR1 is SGHVS, CDR2 FNYEAQ. The V segment lost 5 bases and the J segment 1 base; nucleotides outside the gene matches: 10. The CDR3 region has the DNA TGTGCCAGCAGCCTAGGGGGACGGGGGGGGTCCTACAATGAGCAGTTCTTC. Amino acid sequence: CASSLGGRGGSYNEQFF.

V gene TRBV19 combines with J gene TRBJ2-2; 11 bases line up with TRBD1. This CDR3 comprises 21 residues. Losses at the gene ends were 4 bases for V and 4 bases for J; bases not matched to a gene: 20. Germline values: CDR1 LNHDA, CDR2 SQIVND (reference sequence). DNA for the CDR3: TGTGCCAGTAGTACTGATCCGCGACACCGGGACAGGGGGTACGGCACCGGGGAGCTGTTTTTT. Protein sequence: CASSTDPRHRDRGYGTGELFF.

V gene TRBV2 combines with J gene TRBJ1-5; TRBD1 is a possible D gene (6 bases). This CDR3 comprises 15 residues. Between the trimmed V and J ends, which lost 6 bases and 6 bases, there was a span of 18 bases. Germline lookup yields CDR1 SNHLY and CDR2 FYNNEI. The CDR3 DNA reads as TGTGCCAGCAGCCAACAACAGGGATTGCGTCAGCCCCAGCATTTT. It is translated as CASSQQQGLRQPQHF.

This clone came up a few times. The J gene is TRBJ1-6, the V gene TRBV30, with D possibly being TRBD1 (6 bases). The CDR3 covers 14 residues. The V gene's germline CDR1 is GTSNPN and CDR2 SVGIG (reference sequence). Between the trimmed V and J ends, which lost 2 bases and 7 bases, there was a span of 12 bases. CDR3 protein: CAWSQQGRNSPLHF. CDR3 in DNA: TGTGCCTGGAGTCAACAGGGCCGCAATTCACCCCTCCACTTT.

J is TRBJ2-3 and V is TRBV6-1; the match to TRBD1 covers 8 bases. The length of the CDR3 is 13 residues. CDR1 MNHNS and CDR2 SASEGT come from the germline V gene. V dropped 6 bases and J dropped 6; count of bases not matched to a gene: 5. The CDR3: CASRQGAGDTQYF. The CDR3 nucleotides read TGTGCCAGCAGGCAGGGGGCGGGGGATACGCAGTATTTT.

Only one count was recorded for this clone. CDR3 residues: CASSIDGLVWRKLFF. The CDR3 DNA sequence: TGTGCCAGTAGTATAGACGGCTTGGTTTGGAGAAAACTGTTTTTT. This sequence joins TRBV19 and TRBJ1-4; D gene uncertain. There are 15 residues in the CDR3. V lost 0 bases and J lost 10, with 15 bases in between. Germline V gives CDR1 LNHDA, CDR2 SQIVND (reference sequence).

V gene TRBV19 combines with J gene TRBJ2-2; 9 bases fit TRBD1. V dropped 5 bases and J dropped 4; count of bases not matched to a gene: 8. This CDR3 spans 16 amino acids. In germline, CDR1 is LNHDA, CDR2 SQIVND (reference sequence). The CDR3 DNA follows: TGTGCCAGTAGTTTTCTATCGGACAGGGGCACCGGGGAGCTGTTTTTT. Translation gives CASSFLSDRGTGELFF.

The chain uses TRBV2 and TRBJ2-3; 11 bases match TRBD2. The length of the CDR3 is 17 residues. Losses at the gene ends were 2 bases for V and 2 bases for J; bases not matched to a gene: 6. Germline-derived CDR1 and CDR2 are SNHLY and FYNNEI. The CDR3 nucleotides read TGTGCCAGCAGTGAATTGGCTAGCGGGGGGTCCACAGATACGCAGTATTTT. Translation: CASSELASGGSTDTQYF.

The J gene is TRBJ2-3, the V gene TRBV11-2; 9 nucleotides line up with TRBD2. The V segment lost 0 bases and the J segment 0 bases; nucleotides outside the gene matches: 7. CDR1 is SGHAT, CDR2 FQNNGV, per germline. This CDR3 has 18 residues. The CDR3 loop reads CASSLEISSGTSTDTQYF. CDR3 DNA sequence: TGTGCCAGCAGCTTAGAGATTTCTAGCGGGACCAGCACAGATACGCAGTATTTT.

The V call is TRBV29-1, the J call TRBJ2-1, with 12 bases matching TRBD1. The germline CDR1 and CDR2 sequences are SQVTM and ANQGSEA. V lost 6 bases and J lost 8; bases outside the gene matches: 5. The CDR3 sequence is 13 residues long. The CDR3 protein is CSVKGQGAHEQFF. Here the CDR3 DNA reads TGCAGCGTGAAGGGACAGGGGGCGCATGAGCAGTTCTTC.

The chain is built from TRBV30 and TRBJ2-5; D remains ambiguous. This CDR3 spans 13 amino acids. Germline loops: CDR1 GTSNPN, CDR2 SVGIG (reference sequence). V lost 1 base and J lost 5, with 11 bases in between. Written as DNA, the CDR3 is TGTGCCTGGAGTGCGGATCATGGGGAGACCCAGTACTTC. Its translation is CAWSADHGETQYF.

The chain employs TRBV19 and TRBJ2-5; 9 nucleotides agree with TRBD2. The V segment lost 7 bases and the J segment 1 base; nucleotides outside the gene matches: 7. CDR1 LNHDA and CDR2 SQIVND come from the germline V gene (reference sequence). The CDR3 spans 15 residues. The CDR3 region is CASTSTTSGQETQYF. The CDR3 nucleotides are TGTGCCAGTACCTCGACGACTAGCGGCCAAGAGACCCAGTACTTC.

V is TRBV5-4 and J is TRBJ1-2; no reliable D call. This CDR3 spans 13 amino acids. Looked up from germline, CDR1 is SGHNT and CDR2 is YYREEE (reference sequence). V shed 0 bases and J shed 9 bases, with 12 bases lying between them. The CDR3 DNA is TGTGCCAGCAGCTTGGCCGGCCTTTCTCGCTACACCTTC. Protein product: CASSLAGLSRYTF.

The CDR3 nucleotides are TGCGCCAGCAGCCCGGGAAACCGGGACCGAGGACTGTTCTTC. Translated: CASSPGNRDRGLFF. The chain recombines TRBV4-1 with TRBJ2-1, with D tentatively TRBD1 or TRBD2 (5 bases each). The germline V gene encodes CDR1 MGHRA and CDR2 YSYEKL. Trimming removed 4 bases from V and 15 bases from J, with 22 bases in between. CDR3 size: 14 residues.

The chain uses TRBV27 and TRBJ2-7, with TRBD1 matching 7 bases. The V gene end was trimmed by 4 bases and the J gene end by 2 bases; junction bases not matched to a gene: 11. The CDR3 runs 16 residues. Per germline, CDR1 MNHEY and CDR2 SMNVEV (reference sequence). The CDR3 loop reads CASSSGQAVQTYEQYF. The CDR3 coding sequence is TGTGCCAGCAGTTCCGGACAGGCCGTACAGACCTACGAGCAGTACTTC.

This clone was observed a few times. The chain recombines TRBV2 with TRBJ1-6, with D hard to call. Trimming pared 4 bases from V and 5 bases from J, leaving 15 bases between. CDR1 and CDR2 from the germline V gene are SNHLY and FYNNEI. The CDR3 consists of 16 residues. The CDR3 here is CASSVNGVLNNSPLHF. As DNA, the CDR3 is TGTGCCAGCAGTGTTAACGGGGTCCTCAATAATTCACCCCTCCACTTT.

The J gene is TRBJ1-3, the V gene TRBV7-9, with 9 bases lining up with TRBD1. Germline values: CDR1 SEHNR, CDR2 FQNEAQ (reference sequence). V lost 5 bases and J lost 3; bases outside the gene matches: 5. The CDR3 runs to 15 residues. CDR3: CASSRDRVHGNTIYF. For the CDR3, the DNA is TGTGCCAGCAGCCGGGACAGGGTCCATGGAAACACCATATATTTT.

This chain joins TRBV5-6 and TRBJ1-4; no firm D call. Germline V gives CDR1 SGHDT, CDR2 YYEEEE. CDR3 length equals 15 residues. V was pared by 2 bases and J by 0 bases, with 8 bases between. CDR3: CASSFFGSTNEKLFF. The CDR3, as DNA: TGTGCCAGCAGCTTTTTTGGGTCAACTAATGAAAAACTGTTTTTT. Drawing the rest from reference TRBV5-6 and TRBJ1-4, the complete variable domain is DAGVTQSPTHLIKTRGQQVTLRCSPKSGHDTVSWYQQALGQGPQFIFQYYEEEERQRGNFPDRFSGHQFPNYSSELNVNALLLGDSALYLCASSFFGSTNEKLFFGSGTQLSVL.

CDR3 in DNA: TGTGCCAGCAGCTTGAAGGACAGAGATAGCGACGAGCAGTACTTC. Protein product: CASSLKDRDSDEQYF. The chain carries TRBV5-4 and TRBJ2-7, with D perhaps TRBD1 (6 bases). This CDR3 region has 15 residues. The V gene's germline CDR1 is SGHNT and CDR2 YYREEE (reference sequence). Trimming took off 1 base at V and 5 bases at J, with 16 bases between the two ends.

The J gene is TRBJ2-7, the V gene TRBV7-9, with D tentatively TRBD2 (6 bases). There are 15 residues in the CDR3. Germline-derived CDR1 and CDR2 are SEHNR and FQNEAQ (reference sequence). Trimming shortened V by 5 bases and J by 6 bases, and 20 bases separated the two germline ends. The CDR3 bases are TGTGCCAGCAGCCCCCGGGACTGGATAAGTGGCGAGCAGTACTTC. Protein: CASSPRDWISGEQYF.

This clone was picked up a small number of times. The rearrangement links TRBV4-1 to TRBJ1-2, with D unclear. V was cut by 0 bases and J by 7 bases, with 12 bases left in between. CDR1 and CDR2 (germline): MGHRA, YSYEKL. The CDR3 has 14 residues. The DNA for the CDR3 is TGCGCCAGCAGCCAAGATAGCACTCAGAGTGGCTACACCTTC. Its translation is CASSQDSTQSGYTF.

This clone was detected only a few times. The CDR3 reads CASSYTGGAEAFF. Written as DNA, the CDR3 is TGTGCCAGCAGTTACACAGGGGGAGCTGAAGCTTTCTTT. This sequence joins TRBV6-5 and TRBJ1-1; 8 bases are shared with TRBD1. In germline, CDR1 is MNHEY, CDR2 SVGAGI. CDR3 length: 13 residues. The trim removed 2 bases at V and 6 bases at J, leaving 2 bases unmatched.